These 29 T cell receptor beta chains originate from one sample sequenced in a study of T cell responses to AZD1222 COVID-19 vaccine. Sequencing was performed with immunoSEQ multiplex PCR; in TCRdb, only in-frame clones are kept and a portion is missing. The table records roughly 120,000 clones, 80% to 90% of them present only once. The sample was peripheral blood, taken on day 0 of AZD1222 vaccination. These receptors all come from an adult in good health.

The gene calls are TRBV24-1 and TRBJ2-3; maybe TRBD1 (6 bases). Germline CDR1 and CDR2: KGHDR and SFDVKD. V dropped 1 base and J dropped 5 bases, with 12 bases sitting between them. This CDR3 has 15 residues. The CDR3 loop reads CATSDFTRGGDTQYF. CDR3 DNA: TGTGCCACCAGTGATTTCACCAGGGGCGGAGATACGCAGTATTTT.

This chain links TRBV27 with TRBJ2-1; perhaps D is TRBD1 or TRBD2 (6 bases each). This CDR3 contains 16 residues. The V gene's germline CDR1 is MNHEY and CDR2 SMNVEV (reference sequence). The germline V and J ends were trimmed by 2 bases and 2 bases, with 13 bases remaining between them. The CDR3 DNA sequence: TGTGCCAGCAGTTTAGGGTTACGGGGGCCCTACAATGAGCAGTTCTTC. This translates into CASSLGLRGPYNEQFF.

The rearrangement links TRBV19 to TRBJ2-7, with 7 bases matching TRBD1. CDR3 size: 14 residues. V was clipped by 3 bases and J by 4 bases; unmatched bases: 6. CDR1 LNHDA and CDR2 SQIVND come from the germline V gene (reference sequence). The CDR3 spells CASSMRGGRYEQYF. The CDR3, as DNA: TGTGCCAGTAGTATGAGAGGGGGCCGGTACGAGCAGTACTTC.

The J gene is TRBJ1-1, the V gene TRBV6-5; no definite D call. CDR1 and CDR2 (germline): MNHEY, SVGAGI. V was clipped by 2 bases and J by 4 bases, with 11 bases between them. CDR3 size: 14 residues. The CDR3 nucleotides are TGTGCCAGCAGTTACAGGGTTTCGGGCACTGAAGCTTTCTTT. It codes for CASSYRVSGTEAFF.

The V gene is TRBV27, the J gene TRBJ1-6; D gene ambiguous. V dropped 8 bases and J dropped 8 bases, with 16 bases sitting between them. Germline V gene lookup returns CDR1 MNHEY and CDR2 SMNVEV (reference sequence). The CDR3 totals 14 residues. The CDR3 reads CASGLGSAYSPLHF. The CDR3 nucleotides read TGTGCCAGCGGCCTCGGGAGTGCGTATTCACCCCTCCACTTT.

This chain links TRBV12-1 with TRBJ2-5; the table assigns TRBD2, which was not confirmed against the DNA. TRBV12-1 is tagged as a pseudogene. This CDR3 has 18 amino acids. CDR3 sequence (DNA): TGTGCCAGCAGCTTTGGAAGCCGGGGACTAGAATCACAAGAGACCCAGTACTTC. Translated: CASSFGSRGLESQETQYF.

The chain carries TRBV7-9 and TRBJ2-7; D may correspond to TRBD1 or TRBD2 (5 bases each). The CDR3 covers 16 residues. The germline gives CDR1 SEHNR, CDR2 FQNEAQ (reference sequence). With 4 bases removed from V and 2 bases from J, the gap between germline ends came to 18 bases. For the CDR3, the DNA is TGTGCCAGCAGCTCCCCCCAGAGGGGCAGAACCTACGAGCAGTACTTC. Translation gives CASSSPQRGRTYEQYF.

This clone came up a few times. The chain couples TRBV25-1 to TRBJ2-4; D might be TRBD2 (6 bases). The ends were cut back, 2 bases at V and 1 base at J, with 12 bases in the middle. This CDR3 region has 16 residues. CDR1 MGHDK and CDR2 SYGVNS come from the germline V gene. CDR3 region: CASSEAGNRAKNIQYF. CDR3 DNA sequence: TGTGCCAGCAGTGAAGCGGGAAATAGGGCCAAAAACATTCAGTACTTC. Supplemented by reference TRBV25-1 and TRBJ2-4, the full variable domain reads EADIYQTPRYLVIGTGKKITLECSQTMGHDKMYWYQQDPGMELHLIHYSYGVNSTEKGDLSSESTVSRIRTEHFPLTLESARPSHTSQYLCASSEAGNRAKNIQYFGAGTRLSVL.

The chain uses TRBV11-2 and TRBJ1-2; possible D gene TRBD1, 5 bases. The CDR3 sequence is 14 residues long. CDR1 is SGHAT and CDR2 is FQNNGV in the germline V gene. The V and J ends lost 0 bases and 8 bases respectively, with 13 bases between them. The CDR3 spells CASSLEGQAEGYTF. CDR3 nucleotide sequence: TGTGCCAGCAGCTTAGAGGGGCAGGCGGAAGGCTACACCTTC. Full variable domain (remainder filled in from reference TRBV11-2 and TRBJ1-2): EAGVAQSPRYKIIEKRQSVAFWCNPISGHATLYWYQQILGQGPKLLIQFQNNGVVDDSQLPKDRFSAERLKGVDSTLKIQPAKLEDSAVYLCASSLEGQAEGYTFGSGTRLTVV.

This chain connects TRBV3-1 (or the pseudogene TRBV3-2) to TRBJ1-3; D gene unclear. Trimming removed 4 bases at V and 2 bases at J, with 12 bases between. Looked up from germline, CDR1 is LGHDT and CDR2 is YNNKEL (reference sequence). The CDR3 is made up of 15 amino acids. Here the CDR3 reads CASSRGSSAGNTIYF. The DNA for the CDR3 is TGTGCCAGCAGCCGCGGATCAAGTGCTGGAAACACCATATATTTT.

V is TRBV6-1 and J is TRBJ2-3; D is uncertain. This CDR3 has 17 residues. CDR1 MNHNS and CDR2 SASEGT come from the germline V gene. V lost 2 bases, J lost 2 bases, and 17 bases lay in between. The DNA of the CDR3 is TGTGCCAGCAGTGAAACCCTAGTGAACGCCCCCACAGATACGCAGTATTTT. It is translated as CASSETLVNAPTDTQYF.

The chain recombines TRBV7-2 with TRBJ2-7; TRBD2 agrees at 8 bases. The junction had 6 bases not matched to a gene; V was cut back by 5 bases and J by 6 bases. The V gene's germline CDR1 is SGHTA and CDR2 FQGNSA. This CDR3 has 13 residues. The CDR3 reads CASSQILAGEQYF. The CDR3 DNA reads TGTGCCAGCAGCCAAATTCTAGCGGGCGAGCAGTACTTC. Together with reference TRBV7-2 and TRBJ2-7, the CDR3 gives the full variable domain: GAGVSQSPSNKVTEKGKDVELRCDPISGHTALYWYRQSLGQGLEFLIYFQGNSAPDKSGLPSDRFSAERTGGSVSTLTIQRTQQEDSAVYLCASSQILAGEQYFGPGTRLTVT.

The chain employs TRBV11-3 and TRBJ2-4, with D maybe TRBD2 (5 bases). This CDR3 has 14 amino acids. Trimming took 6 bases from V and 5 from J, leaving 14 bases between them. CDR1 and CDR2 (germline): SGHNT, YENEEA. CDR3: CASSPPPRENIQYF. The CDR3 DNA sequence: TGTGCCAGCAGTCCCCCTCCGAGGGAAAACATTCAGTACTTC.

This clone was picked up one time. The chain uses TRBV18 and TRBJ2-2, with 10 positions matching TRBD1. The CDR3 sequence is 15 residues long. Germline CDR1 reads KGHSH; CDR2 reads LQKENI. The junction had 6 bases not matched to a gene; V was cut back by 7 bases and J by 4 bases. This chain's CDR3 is CASFPGTGATGELFF. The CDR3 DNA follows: TGTGCCAGCTTCCCCGGGACAGGGGCCACCGGGGAGCTGTTTTTT.

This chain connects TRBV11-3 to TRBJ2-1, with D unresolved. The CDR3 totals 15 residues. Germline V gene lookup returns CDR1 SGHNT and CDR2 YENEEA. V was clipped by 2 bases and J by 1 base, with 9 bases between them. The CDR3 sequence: CASSLTANSYNEQFF. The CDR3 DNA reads TGTGCCAGCAGCTTAACGGCTAATTCCTACAATGAGCAGTTCTTC.

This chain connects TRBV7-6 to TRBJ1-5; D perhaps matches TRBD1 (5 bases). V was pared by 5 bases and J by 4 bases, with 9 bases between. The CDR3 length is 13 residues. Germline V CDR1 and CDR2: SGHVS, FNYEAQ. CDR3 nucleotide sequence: TGTGCCAGCAGCCCTCCAGGGAATCAGCCCCAGCATTTT. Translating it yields CASSPPGNQPQHF.

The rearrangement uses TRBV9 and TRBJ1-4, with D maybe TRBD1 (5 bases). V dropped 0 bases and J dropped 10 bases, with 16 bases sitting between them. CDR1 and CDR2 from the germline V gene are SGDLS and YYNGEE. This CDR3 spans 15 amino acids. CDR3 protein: CASSVDQAGIGKLFF. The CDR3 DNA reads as TGTGCCAGCAGCGTAGATCAGGCAGGGATCGGAAAACTGTTTTTT.

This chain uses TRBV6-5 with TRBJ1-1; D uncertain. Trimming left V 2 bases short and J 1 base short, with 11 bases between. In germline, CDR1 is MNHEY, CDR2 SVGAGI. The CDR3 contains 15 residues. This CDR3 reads CASSYGSATNTEAFF. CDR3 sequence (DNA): TGTGCCAGCAGTTACGGCTCTGCTACGAACACTGAAGCTTTCTTT.

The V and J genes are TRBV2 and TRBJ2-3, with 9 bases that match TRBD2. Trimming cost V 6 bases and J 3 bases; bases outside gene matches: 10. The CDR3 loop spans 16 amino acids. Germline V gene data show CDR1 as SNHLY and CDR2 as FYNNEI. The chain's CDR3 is CASRGRTSERTDTQYF. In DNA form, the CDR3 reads TGTGCCAGCAGGGGTAGGACTAGCGAGAGAACAGATACGCAGTATTTT.

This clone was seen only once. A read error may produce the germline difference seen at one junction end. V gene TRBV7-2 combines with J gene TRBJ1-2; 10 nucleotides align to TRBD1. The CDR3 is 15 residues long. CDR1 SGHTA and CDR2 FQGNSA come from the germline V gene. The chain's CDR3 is CASSRGQGEGYGHTF. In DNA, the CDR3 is TGTGCCAGCAGCCGCGGACAGGGGGAAGGCTATGGCCACACCTTC.

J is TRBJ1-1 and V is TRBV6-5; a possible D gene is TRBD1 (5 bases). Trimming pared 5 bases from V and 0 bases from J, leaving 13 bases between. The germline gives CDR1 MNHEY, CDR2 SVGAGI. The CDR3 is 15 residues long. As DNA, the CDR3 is TGTGCCAGCAGTCAGGGACGTCCCATGAACACTGAAGCTTTCTTT. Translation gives CASSQGRPMNTEAFF.

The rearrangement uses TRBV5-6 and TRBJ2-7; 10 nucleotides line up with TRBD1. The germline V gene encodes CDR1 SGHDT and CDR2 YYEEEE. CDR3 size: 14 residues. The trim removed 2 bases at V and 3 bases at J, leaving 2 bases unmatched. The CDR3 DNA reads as TGTGCCAGCAGCTTCCGGGACAGGGGCTACGAGCAGTACTTC. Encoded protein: CASSFRDRGYEQYF.

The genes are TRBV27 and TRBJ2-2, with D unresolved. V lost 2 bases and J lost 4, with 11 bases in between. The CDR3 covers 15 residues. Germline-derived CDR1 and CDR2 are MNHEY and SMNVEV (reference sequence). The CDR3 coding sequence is TGTGCCAGCAGTTTAACGCCGCCGCGCACCGGGGAGCTGTTTTTT. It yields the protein CASSLTPPRTGELFF.

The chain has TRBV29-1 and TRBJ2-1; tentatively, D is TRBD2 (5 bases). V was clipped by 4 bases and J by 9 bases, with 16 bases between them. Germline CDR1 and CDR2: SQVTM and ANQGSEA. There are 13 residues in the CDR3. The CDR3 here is CSVGKGFGLEQFF. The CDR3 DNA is TGCAGCGTTGGGAAAGGTTTTGGACTTGAGCAGTTCTTC.

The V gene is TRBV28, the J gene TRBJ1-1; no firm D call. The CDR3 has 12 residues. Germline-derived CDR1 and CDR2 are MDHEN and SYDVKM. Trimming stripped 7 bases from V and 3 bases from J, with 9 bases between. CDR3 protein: CASISMHTEAFF. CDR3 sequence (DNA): TGTGCCAGCATCTCGATGCACACTGAAGCTTTCTTT.

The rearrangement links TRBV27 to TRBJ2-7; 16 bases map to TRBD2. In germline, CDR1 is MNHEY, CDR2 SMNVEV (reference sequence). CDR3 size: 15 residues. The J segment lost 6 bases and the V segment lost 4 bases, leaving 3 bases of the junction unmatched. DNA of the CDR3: TGTGCCAGCAGTTCGGGACTAGCGGGAGGGCGCGAGCAGTACTTC. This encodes CASSSGLAGGREQYF.

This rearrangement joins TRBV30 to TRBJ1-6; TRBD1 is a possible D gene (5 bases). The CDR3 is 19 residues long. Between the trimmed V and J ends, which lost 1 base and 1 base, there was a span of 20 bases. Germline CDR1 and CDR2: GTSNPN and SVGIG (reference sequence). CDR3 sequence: CAWSGYLDKYGSYNSPLHF. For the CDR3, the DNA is TGTGCCTGGAGTGGATATCTGGACAAGTATGGGTCCTATAATTCACCCCTCCACTTT.

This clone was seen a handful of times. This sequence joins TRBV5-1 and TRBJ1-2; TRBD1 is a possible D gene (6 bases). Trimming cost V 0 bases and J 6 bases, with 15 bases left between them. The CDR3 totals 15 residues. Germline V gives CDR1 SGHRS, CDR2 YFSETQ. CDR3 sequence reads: CASSLAVGGLDGYTF. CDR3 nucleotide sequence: TGCGCCAGCAGCTTGGCGGTAGGGGGGCTCGATGGCTACACCTTC. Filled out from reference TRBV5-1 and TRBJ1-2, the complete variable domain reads KAGVTQTPRYLIKTRGQQVTLSCSPISGHRSVSWYQQTPGQGLQFLFEYFSETQRNKGNFPGRFSGRQFSNSRSEMNVSTLELGDSALYLCASSLAVGGLDGYTFGSGTRLTVV.

The CDR3 loop reads CASSPPYGGGEQFF. CDR3 nucleotide sequence: TGTGCCAGCTCACCACCGTATGGAGGGGGTGAGCAGTTCTTC. The chain employs TRBV18 and TRBJ2-1, with D possibly called TRBD1 or TRBD2 (6 bases each). The CDR3 extends over 14 amino acids. Germline CDR1 and CDR2: KGHSH and LQKENI. With 0 bases removed from V and 9 bases from J, the gap between germline ends came to 12 bases.